This is a list of T cell receptor beta chains from one sample in a study of blood T cell repertoires in COVID-19. Method: immunoSEQ multiplex PCR; TCRdb's copy keeps in-frame clones and lacks some. The sample holds 95,000 to 150,000 clones, approximately 87% seen once. The sample consisted of peripheral blood. These receptors all stem from a woman aged 45 to 65 with acute or convalescent COVID-19. CDR3s include the opening cysteine and the closing phenylalanine or tryptophan. The order of the fields is D gene, V gene, J gene, clone size, CDR3 DNA, CDR3 protein. D genes are given only for firm matches. Clone size is shown for a subset of rows, as once, few, many or a class of expanded clone.

TRBD1	TRBV7-3	TRBJ2-1	NA	TGTGCCAGCAGCCAAATCGGACAGGGAGGAAATGAGCAGTTCTTC	CASSQIGQGGNEQFF
NA	TRBV30	TRBJ1-1	NA	TGTGCCTGGAGTGTACAGATCGACGGGAACACTGAAGCTTTCTTT	CAWSVQIDGNTEAFF
TRBD1	TRBV18	TRBJ2-2	once	TGTGCCAGCTCACCCGACAGGGGTGTCACCGGGGAGCTGTTTTTT	CASSPDRGVTGELFF
NA	TRBV6-2/TRBV6-3	TRBJ1-6	NA	TGTGCCAGCAGTTACCCCAGGGGATTAAAACCCCCCGGTTATAATTCACCCCTCCACTTT	CASSYPRGLKPPGYNSPLHF
NA	TRBV23-1	TRBJ2-1	NA	TGCGCCAGCAGTCAAGGATCCAGGGTAGCCAATGAGCAGTTCTTC	CASSQGSRVANEQFF
NA	TRBV7-9	TRBJ1-1	NA	TGTGCCAGCAGCTCTACCGGGACAGAAGCTTTCTTT	CASSSTGTEAFF
NA	TRBV2	TRBJ2-4	once	TGTGCCAGCAACGCGGACACCACCTTAAACATTCAGTACTTC	CASNADTTLNIQYF
TRBD2	TRBV18	TRBJ2-4	NA	TGTGCCAGCTCACCTCCTTACCATCGGACTAGCGGGGCCAAAAACATTCAGTACTTC	CASSPPYHRTSGAKNIQYF
TRBD1	TRBV6-5	TRBJ1-2	NA	TGTGCCAGTCTACAGGGGAATGGCTACACCTTC	CASLQGNGYTF
NA	TRBV21-1	TRBJ1-5	NA	TGTGCCAGCAGCAAGGTGGACAGGGGATGGAATCAGCCCCAGCATTTT	CASSKVDRGWNQPQHF
TRBD2	TRBV11-3	TRBJ2-1	NA	TGTGCCAGCAGCTTCGGGGGAGGGGCCTACAATGAGCAGTTCTTC	CASSFGGGAYNEQFF
TRBD1	TRBV19	TRBJ1-3	few	TGTGCCAGTAGTATGGGGGACAGGGTCGGAAACACCATATATTTT	CASSMGDRVGNTIYF
NA	TRBV12-5	TRBJ1-3	NA	TGTGCTAGTGGTTTGAGAACGCCGAGCTCTGGAAACACCATATATTTT	CASGLRTPSSGNTIYF
NA	TRBV2	TRBJ2-5	NA	TGTGCCAGCAGTGAAGTGGTAGTAGCATTTCAAGAGACCCAGTACTTC	CASSEVVVAFQETQYF
NA	TRBV3-1/TRBV3-2	TRBJ2-2	NA	TGTGCCAGCGGTACTATGACCGGGGAGCTGTTTTTT	CASGTMTGELFF
NA	TRBV11-3	TRBJ1-1	NA	TGTGCCAGCAGCTTAGAGGCCACTGAAGCTTTCTTT	CASSLEATEAFF
TRBD2	TRBV19	TRBJ2-2	NA	TGTGCCAGTAGGGGACTAGCGCCCCCCGGCACCGGGGAGCTGTTTTTT	CASRGLAPPGTGELFF
NA	TRBV2	TRBJ1-2	once	TGTGCCAGCAGTGAAGCTCGGGATTGGGGCTACACCTTC	CASSEARDWGYTF